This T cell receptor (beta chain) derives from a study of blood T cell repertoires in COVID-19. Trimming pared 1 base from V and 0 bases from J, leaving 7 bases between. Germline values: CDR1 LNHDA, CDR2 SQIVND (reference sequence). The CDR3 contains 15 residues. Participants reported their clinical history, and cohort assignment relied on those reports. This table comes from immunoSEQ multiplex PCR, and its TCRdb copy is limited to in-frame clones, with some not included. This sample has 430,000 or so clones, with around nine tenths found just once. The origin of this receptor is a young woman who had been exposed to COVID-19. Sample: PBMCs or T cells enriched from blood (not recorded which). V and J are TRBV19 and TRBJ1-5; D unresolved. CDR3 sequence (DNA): TGTGCCAGTAGTATAGCTACAGTTAGCAATCAGCCCCAGCATTTT. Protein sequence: CASSIATVSNQPQHF.